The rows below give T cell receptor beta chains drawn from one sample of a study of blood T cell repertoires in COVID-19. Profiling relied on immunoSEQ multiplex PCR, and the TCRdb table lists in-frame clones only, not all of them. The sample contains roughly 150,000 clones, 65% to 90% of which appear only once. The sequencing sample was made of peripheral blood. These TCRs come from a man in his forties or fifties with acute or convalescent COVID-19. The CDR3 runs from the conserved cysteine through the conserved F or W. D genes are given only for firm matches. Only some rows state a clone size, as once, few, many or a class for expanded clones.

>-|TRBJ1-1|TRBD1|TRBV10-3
CAISKQGETEAFF
TGTGCCATCAGCAAACAGGGGGAGACTGAAGCTTTCTTT
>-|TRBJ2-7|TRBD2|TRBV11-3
CASSFGSGSYEQYF
TGTGCCAGCAGCTTCGGTAGCGGGAGTTACGAGCAGTACTTC
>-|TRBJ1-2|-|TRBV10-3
CAIMAQGRYGYTF
TGTGCCATCATGGCCCAAGGGAGGTATGGCTACACCTTC
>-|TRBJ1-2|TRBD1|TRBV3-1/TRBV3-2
CASSHSGTGPLHGYTF
TGTGCCAGCAGCCACTCGGGGACAGGCCCTCTGCATGGCTACACCTTC
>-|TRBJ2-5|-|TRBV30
CAHVGGETQYF
TGTGCCCACGTGGGGGGAGAGACCCAGTACTTC
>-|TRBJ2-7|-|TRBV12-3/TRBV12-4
CASSGAAGGQYF
TGTGCCAGCTCAGGGGCGGCTGGTGGGCAGTACTTC
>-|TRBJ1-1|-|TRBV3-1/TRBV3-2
CASSQGRPGENTEAFF
TGTGCCAGCAGCCAAGGTCGGCCAGGGGAGAACACTGAAGCTTTCTTT
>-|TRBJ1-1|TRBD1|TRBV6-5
CASSYDRVVEAFF
TGTGCCAGCAGTTACGACAGGGTGGTTGAAGCTTTCTTT
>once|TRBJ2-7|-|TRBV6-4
CASRTGLSEQYF
TGTGCCAGCAGGACAGGTCTTTCCGAGCAGTACTTC
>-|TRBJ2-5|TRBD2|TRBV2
CASKFGLAGVEQYF
TGTGCCAGCAAATTTGGACTAGCGGGAGTAGAGCAGTACTTC
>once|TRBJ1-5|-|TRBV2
CASSDDSNQPQHF
TGTGCCAGCAGTGACGACAGTAATCAGCCCCAGCATTTT
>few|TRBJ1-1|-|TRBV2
CASSEAPGRSGEAFF
TGTGCCAGCAGTGAAGCCCCAGGGCGATCGGGTGAAGCTTTCTTT
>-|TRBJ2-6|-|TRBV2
CASRADSSGANVLTF
TGTGCCAGCAGAGCAGACAGCTCTGGGGCCAACGTCCTGACTTTC
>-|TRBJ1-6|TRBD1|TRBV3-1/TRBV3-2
CASSQVETGIRSPLHF
TGTGCCAGCAGCCAAGTCGAGACAGGGATCCGATCACCCCTCCACTTT
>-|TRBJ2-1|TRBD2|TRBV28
CASSSPGLADNEQFF
TGTGCCAGCAGTTCCCCTGGACTAGCGGACAATGAGCAGTTCTTC
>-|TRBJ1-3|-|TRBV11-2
CASSSMTGPGNTIYF
TGTGCCAGCAGCTCAATGACAGGCCCTGGAAACACCATATATTTT
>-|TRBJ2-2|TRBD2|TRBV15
CATSRVAGGPGELFF
TGTGCCACCAGCAGAGTAGCGGGAGGGCCCGGGGAGCTGTTTTTT
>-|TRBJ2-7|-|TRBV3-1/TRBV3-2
CASSQGAGFTYEQYF
TGTGCCAGCAGCCAAGGGGCGGGGTTTACCTACGAGCAGTACTTC
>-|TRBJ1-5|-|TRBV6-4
CASSPDGGAQPQHF
TGTGCCAGCAGTCCGGACGGCGGGGCTCAGCCCCAGCATTTT
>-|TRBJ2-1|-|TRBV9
CASSGAPHNEQFF
TGTGCCAGCAGCGGGGCACCCCACAATGAGCAGTTCTTC
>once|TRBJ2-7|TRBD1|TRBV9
CASSVGLGWGQGANEQYF
TGTGCCAGCAGCGTAGGCTTAGGGTGGGGACAGGGGGCAAACGAGCAGTACTTC
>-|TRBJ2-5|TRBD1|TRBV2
CASSEAPYRGAQETQYF
TGTGCCAGCAGTGAAGCTCCCTACAGGGGGGCCCAAGAGACCCAGTACTTC
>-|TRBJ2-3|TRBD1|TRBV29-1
CSVAPAGGSDTQYF
TGCAGCGTTGCTCCGGCAGGGGGTTCAGATACGCAGTATTTT
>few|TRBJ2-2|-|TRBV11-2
CASSLAAPGERVPGELFF
TGTGCCAGCAGCTTAGCGGCCCCGGGGGAAAGGGTACCCGGGGAGCTGTTTTTT
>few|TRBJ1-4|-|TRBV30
CAWSLQSNEKLFF
TGTGCCTGGAGTCTACAGTCTAATGAAAAACTGTTTTTT
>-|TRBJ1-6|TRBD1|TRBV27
CASSLLVPGQGLAVVGISSPLHF
TGTGCCAGCAGTTTACTAGTCCCGGGACAGGGCCTGGCTGTCGTCGGCATTAGTTCACCCCTCCACTTT
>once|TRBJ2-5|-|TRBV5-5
CASSPNQGRETQYF
TGTGCCAGCAGCCCTAACCAGGGAAGGGAGACCCAGTACTTC
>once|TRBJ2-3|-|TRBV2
CASRRRGQGDTQYF
TGTGCCAGCCGGAGGCGGGGCCAAGGGGATACGCAGTATTTT
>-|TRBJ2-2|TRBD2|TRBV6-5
CASSLSGGHIGELFF
TGTGCCAGCAGCCTCAGCGGGGGGCATATCGGGGAGCTGTTTTTT
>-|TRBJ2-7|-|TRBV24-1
CATSDPGSGNPYEQYF
TGTGCCACCAGTGATCCCGGGTCAGGGAACCCCTACGAGCAGTACTTC
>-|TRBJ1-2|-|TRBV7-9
CASSDPNQGYYGYTF
TGTGCCAGCAGCGACCCAAACCAGGGGTACTATGGCTACACCTTC
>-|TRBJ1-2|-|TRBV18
CASSPMVEDYGYTF
TGTGCCAGCTCACCTATGGTGGAGGACTATGGCTACACCTTC
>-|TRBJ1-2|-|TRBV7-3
CASSLTRRSAYGYTF
TGTGCCAGCAGCTTAACTCGCAGATCCGCCTATGGCTACACCTTC
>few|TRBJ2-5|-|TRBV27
CASSLLWLDPQYF
TGTGCCAGCAGTTTATTATGGCTAGATCCCCAGTACTTC
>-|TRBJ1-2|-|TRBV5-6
CASSRREGSGYTF
TGTGCCAGCAGCCGCCGGGAGGGTTCTGGCTACACCTTC
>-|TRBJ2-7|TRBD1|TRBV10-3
CAISDQQGQYEQYF
TGTGCCATCAGTGATCAACAGGGGCAGTACGAGCAGTACTTC
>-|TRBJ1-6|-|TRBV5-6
CASSLGRRNSPLHF
TGTGCCAGCAGCTTAGGGAGAAGGAATTCACCCCTCCACTTT
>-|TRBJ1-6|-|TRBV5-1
CASSLGWGDRNSPLHF
TGCGCCAGCAGCTTGGGATGGGGGGATCGTAATTCACCCCTCCACTTT
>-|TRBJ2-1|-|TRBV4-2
CASSQGGNEQFF
TGTGCCAGCAGCCAAGGCGGAAATGAGCAGTTCTTC
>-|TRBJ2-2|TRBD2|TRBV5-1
CASSREVGGELFF
TGCGCCAGCAGCCGGGAGGTTGGCGGGGAGCTGTTTTTT
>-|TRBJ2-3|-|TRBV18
CASSPKGTSTDTQYF
TGTGCCAGCTCACCAAAAGGGACTAGCACAGATACGCAGTATTTT
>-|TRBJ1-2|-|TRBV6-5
CASRDSLYYGYTF
TGTGCCAGCAGAGACAGCCTATACTATGGCTACACCTTC
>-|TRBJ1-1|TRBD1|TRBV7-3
CASSLSDRAGAFF
TGTGCCAGCAGCTTATCGGACAGGGCGGGAGCTTTCTTT
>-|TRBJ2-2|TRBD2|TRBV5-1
CASSPASGGVKAGELFF
TGCGCCAGCAGCCCGGCTAGCGGGGGGGTCAAGGCCGGGGAGCTGTTTTTT
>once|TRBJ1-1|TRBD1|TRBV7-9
CASSLQQGAPQTEAFF
TGTGCCAGCAGCTTACAACAGGGGGCACCCCAAACTGAAGCTTTCTTT
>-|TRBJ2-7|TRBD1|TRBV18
CASSPASTGVYEQYF
TGTGCCAGCTCACCCGCCTCGACAGGGGTCTACGAGCAGTACTTC
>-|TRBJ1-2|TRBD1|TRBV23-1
CASRLLQGKTKDGYTF
TGCGCCAGCAGACTATTACAGGGGAAGACTAAGGATGGCTACACCTTC